The rows below give T cell receptor beta chains drawn from one sample of a study of CD8 T cells in ankylosing spondylitis. TCRdb recomputed calls from the 5' RACE reads with MiXCR, one row per CDR3 protein. The data show about 310,000 distinct CDR3 sequences, about a fifth seen once. Source material: blood, either unsorted or a sorted T cell fraction (not recorded which). These receptors came from a female donor with ankylosing spondylitis or in good health (not recorded which). The CDR3 runs from the conserved cysteine through the conserved F or W. The D gene is left open where the match is weak. Some rows mark clone size as missing; the rest say once, few, many or name a class of expanded clone.

TRBJ2-1 | . | TRBV12-3/TRBV12-4 | TRBD2 | CASSLLAGNHEQFF | TGTGCCAGCAGTTTACTAGCGGGTAATCATGAGCAGTTCTTC
TRBJ1-2 | . | TRBV7-2 | . | CASSFPGRSYGYTF | TGTGCCAGCAGCTTTCCTGGGCGGTCCTATGGCTACACCTTC
TRBJ2-1 | . | TRBV20-1 | . | CSARDPGPGVAEQFF | TGCAGTGCTAGAGACCCCGGGCCAGGGGTAGCTGAGCAGTTCTTC
TRBJ2-4 | . | TRBV20-1 | . | CSAPVTVIQYF | TGCAGTGCCCCTGTCACGGTCATTCAGTACTTC
TRBJ2-7 | . | TRBV20-1 | . | CSATLMNFARLPLYEQYF | TGCAGTGCTACACTTATGAACTTTGCTCGCCTCCCCCTCTACGAGCAGTACTTC
TRBJ1-2 | few | TRBV7-8 | . | CASSLAQGGYTF | TGTGCCAGCAGCTTAGCGCAGGGCGGCTACACCTTC
TRBJ2-1 | . | TRBV12-3/TRBV12-4 | TRBD2 | CASSGGGYSYNEQFF | TGTGCCAGCAGCGGGGGGGGTTACTCCTACAATGAGCAGTTCTTC
TRBJ2-7 | . | TRBV29-1 | . | CSVVYDPFNYEQYF | TGCAGCGTGGTATATGACCCTTTCAACTACGAGCAGTACTTC
TRBJ2-1 | . | TRBV11-2 | TRBD2 | CASSLVLAGYNEQFF | TGTGCCAGCAGCTTAGTTCTAGCGGGATACAATGAGCAGTTCTTC
TRBJ2-5 | many | TRBV7-9 | . | CASEKIETQYF | TGTGCCAGCGAGAAGATTGAGACCCAGTACTTC
TRBJ1-6 | few | TRBV20-1 | . | CSARDPGGNNSPLHF | TGCAGTGCTAGAGATCCGGGGGGGAATAATTCACCCCTCCACTTT
TRBJ2-3 | . | TRBV5-1 | . | CASSPPTVDTQYF | TGCGCCAGCAGCCCACCGACAGTTGATACGCAGTATTTT
TRBJ1-6 | few | TRBV7-9 | TRBD1 | CASSLQGDSPLHF | TGTGCCAGCAGCCTCCAGGGGGATTCACCCCTCCACTTT
TRBJ1-4 | few | TRBV6-2/TRBV6-3 | . | CATLRRTTNEKLFF | TGTGCCACCCTACGGCGGACAACTAATGAAAAACTGTTTTTT
TRBJ2-5 | . | TRBV28 | . | CASRRIEGQETQYF | TGTGCCAGCAGGCGTATTGAGGGGCAAGAGACCCAGTACTTC
TRBJ2-1 | few | TRBV25-1 | . | CASSEWGTGSQFF | TGTGCCAGCAGTGAATGGGGTACTGGGTCCCAGTTCTTC
TRBJ1-2 | few | TRBV12-3/TRBV12-4 | . | CASSLNRGSPNYGYTF | TGTGCCAGCAGTTTAAATAGGGGGAGCCCTAACTATGGCTACACCTTC
TRBJ2-7 | . | TRBV12-5 | TRBD1 | CASGPRQGVYEQYF | TGTGCTAGTGGTCCTCGACAGGGTGTATACGAGCAGTACTTC
TRBJ2-1 | once | TRBV20-1 | . | CSARDPGVSRSSYNEQFF | TGCAGTGCTAGAGACCCAGGGGTGAGCCGAAGCTCCTACAATGAGCAGTTCTTC
TRBJ2-5 | once | TRBV12-3/TRBV12-4 | . | CASSRSLLQGVSQETQYF | TGTGCCAGCAGTCGATCCCTCTTACAAGGCGTATCCCAAGAGACCCAGTACTTC
TRBJ2-1 | few | TRBV24-1 | . | CATSEAAYNEQFF | TGTGCCACCAGTGAGGCAGCGTACAATGAGCAGTTCTTC
TRBJ2-7 | few | TRBV20-1 | . | CSARGAGVSEQYF | TGCAGTGCTCGGGGGGCGGGAGTGAGCGAGCAGTACTTC
TRBJ1-3 | few | TRBV7-2 | . | CASSLAASVSSGNTIYF | TGTGCCAGCAGCTTAGCGGCGTCCGTTAGCTCTGGAAACACCATATATTTT
TRBJ2-7 | . | TRBV7-2 | TRBD2 | CASSPSGVAGKYEQYF | TGTGCCAGCAGCCCTTCGGGGGTAGCGGGAAAGTACGAGCAGTACTTC
TRBJ2-5 | few | TRBV5-1 | TRBD2 | CASKGGRSQETQYF | TGCGCCAGCAAAGGCGGGAGGAGCCAAGAGACCCAGTACTTC
TRBJ2-3 | . | TRBV29-1 | . | CSGLKRETDTQYF | TGCAGCGGGTTAAAACGGGAGACAGATACGCAGTATTTT
TRBJ2-1 | . | TRBV19 | . | CASSILIDSMSSYNEQFF | TGTGCCAGTAGTATCCTCATCGACTCTATGAGCTCCTACAATGAGCAGTTCTTC
TRBJ2-2 | . | TRBV10-3 | TRBD2 | CASTSGRANTGELFF | TGTGCCTCGACTAGCGGGAGGGCGAACACCGGGGAGCTGTTTTTT
TRBJ2-2 | once | TRBV6-4 | . | CASSTPFTGELFF | TGTGCCAGCAGTACGCCGTTTACCGGGGAGCTGTTTTTT
TRBJ1-6 | many | TRBV20-1 | . | CSAWDTEDSPLHF | TGCAGTGCGTGGGACACAGAGGATTCACCCCTCCACTTT